This passage covers 25 T cell receptor beta chains from one sample sequenced in a study of blood T cell repertoires in COVID-19. Here immunoSEQ multiplex PCR was the method, and the copy in TCRdb shows in-frame clones only, minus some. The table shows about 360,000 clones, with approximately 86% occurring only once. Sequencing was performed on peripheral blood. Every receptor here comes from a woman in her fifties or sixties with COVID-19, enrolled during active disease.

The chain carries TRBV5-6 and TRBJ1-2; the match to TRBD1 covers 10 bases. V lost 4 bases and J lost 8; bases outside the gene matches: 11. The CDR3 is 15 amino acids. Germline V lookup: CDR1 SGHDT, CDR2 YYEEEE. CDR3 residues: CASSEPGQGVEGYTF. The CDR3 DNA follows: TGTGCCAGCAGCGAGCCCGGACAGGGGGTTGAAGGCTACACCTTC. The full variable domain, in which reference TRBV5-6 and TRBJ1-2 provide the parts outside the CDR3, is DAGVTQSPTHLIKTRGQQVTLRCSPKSGHDTVSWYQQALGQGPQFIFQYYEEEERQRGNFPDRFSGHQFPNYSSELNVNALLLGDSALYLCASSEPGQGVEGYTFGSGTRLTVV.

To note about this clone: Other DNA sequences of this sample code for an identical CDR3. This chain connects TRBV27 to TRBJ2-7; 8 bases map to TRBD1. V shed 0 bases and J 1 base; nucleotides not matched to a gene: 2. This CDR3 contains 15 residues. CDR1 is MNHEY and CDR2 is SMNVEV in the germline V gene (reference sequence). The CDR3 sequence: CASSLSGQGSYEQYF. For the CDR3, the DNA is TGTGCCAGCAGTTTATCCGGACAGGGATCCTACGAGCAGTACTTC.

This clone was recorded once. The rearrangement joins TRBV7-9 to TRBJ1-2; TRBD1 matches 9 bases. The CDR3 loop spans 15 amino acids. The ends lost 7 bases at V and 5 bases at J; junction bases unmatched: 11. Germline CDR1 is SEHNR and CDR2 is FQNEAQ (reference sequence). Here the CDR3 DNA reads TGTGCCAGCACCTCCCGGGACAGGGATGGGTATGGCTACACCTTC. This codes for CASTSRDRDGYGYTF.

This chain links TRBV12-3 or TRBV12-4 with TRBJ1-1, with TRBD1 identical over 8 bases. V was clipped by 5 bases and J by 9 bases; unmatched bases: 5. The CDR3 consists of 12 residues. For the CDR3, the DNA is TGTGCCAGCAGTACGACAGGGGCCCAAGCTTTCTTT. This codes for CASSTTGAQAFF.

The rearrangement links TRBV7-6 to TRBJ1-3, with D maybe TRBD1 (6 bases). Trimming left V 5 bases short and J 0 bases short, with 11 bases between. Germline values: CDR1 SGHVS, CDR2 FNYEAQ. The CDR3 runs to 15 residues. DNA of the CDR3: TGTGCCAGCAGCCCGGACAGAAGCTCTGGAAACACCATATATTTT. It encodes CASSPDRSSGNTIYF.

As for this clone: Sequence at one end of the junction differs from germline and may be a read error. V is TRBV20-1 and J is TRBJ1-2, with 12 bases identical to TRBD1. CDR3 length: 11 residues. CDR1 DFQATT and CDR2 SNEGSKA come from the germline V gene (reference sequence). CDR3: CSARDRGLKSF. In nucleotides, the CDR3 is TGCAGTGCCCGGGACAGGGGGCTGAAGAGCTTC.

The chain recombines TRBV19 with TRBJ2-7; TRBD2 matches 13 bases. This CDR3 is built from 15 residues. The junction had 6 bases not matched to a gene; V was cut back by 4 bases and J by 6 bases. Germline V gene lookup returns CDR1 LNHDA and CDR2 SQIVND (reference sequence). CDR3 in DNA: TGTGCCAGTAGTAAGACTAGCGGGGGGCCCATCGAGCAGTACTTC. It encodes CASSKTSGGPIEQYF.

The table lists this clone with a count of one. The sample holds other DNA sequences that translate to the same CDR3. The V and J genes are TRBV5-1 and TRBJ2-5; D call uncertain. Germline values: CDR1 SGHRS, CDR2 YFSETQ. Deletions cut 4 bases from V and 1 base from J, with 2 bases between. The CDR3 loop spans 11 amino acids. CDR3 sequence reads: CASSLQETQYF. The DNA of the CDR3 is TGCGCCAGCAGCCTCCAAGAGACCCAGTACTTC.

CDR3 amino acids: CASSLERYTAYNEQFF. The CDR3 DNA follows: TGTGCCAGCAGCTTGGAGAGGTATACTGCCTACAATGAGCAGTTCTTC. The chain employs TRBV7-9 and TRBJ2-1; D unclear. CDR3 length: 16 amino acids. V lost 3 bases and J lost 2, with 14 bases in between. Germline values: CDR1 SEHNR, CDR2 FQNEAQ (reference sequence).

Note on this clone: The sample holds other DNA sequences that translate to the same CDR3. V is TRBV3-1 (or the pseudogene TRBV3-2) and J is TRBJ1-1; D might be TRBD1 (5 bases). V lost 0 bases to trimming and J lost 4 bases, with 9 bases between them. Germline assignment: CDR1 LGHDT and CDR2 YNNKEL (reference sequence). This CDR3 comprises 14 residues. The CDR3 reads CASSQEGGVTEAFF. The CDR3 DNA reads TGTGCCAGCAGCCAAGAGGGAGGGGTCACTGAAGCTTTCTTT.

This chain links TRBV2 with TRBJ1-1; 7 bases map to TRBD1. The CDR3 is made up of 14 amino acids. V was clipped by 9 bases and J by 1 base; unmatched bases: 8. Per germline, CDR1 SNHLY and CDR2 FYNNEI. The chain's CDR3 is CASNLRGTNTEAFF. The CDR3 DNA reads as TGTGCCAGTAACCTCAGGGGGACGAACACTGAAGCTTTCTTT.

Here the CDR3 reads CASSLGGGDEQFF. Here the CDR3 DNA reads TGTGCCAGCAGCTTAGGAGGGGGGGATGAGCAGTTCTTC. This chain links TRBV7-6 with TRBJ2-1; possibly TRBD2 for D (7 bases). The CDR3 totals 13 residues. Germline CDR1 SGHVS, CDR2 FNYEAQ. Trimming removed 1 base from V and 8 bases from J, with 9 bases in between.

V gene TRBV10-2 combines with J gene TRBJ1-1, with 9 bases aligning to TRBD1. The germline CDR1 and CDR2 sequences are WSHSY and SAAADI. CDR3 length equals 15 residues. Trimming at V came to 4 bases and at J to 3 bases, leaving 6 bases not matched to a gene. In nucleotides, the CDR3 is TGCGCCAGCAGTGGAAGAGACAGGGGGTACACTGAAGCTTTCTTT. Residues: CASSGRDRGYTEAFF.

The chain recombines TRBV2 with TRBJ2-5, with 8 nucleotides matching TRBD2. CDR3 length equals 15 residues. J was trimmed by 5 bases and V by 3 bases; bases with no gene match: 8. Germline V CDR1 and CDR2: SNHLY, FYNNEI. The CDR3 loop is CASSELTGGPETQYF. The CDR3 DNA follows: TGTGCCAGCAGTGAGTTAACGGGGGGGCCTGAGACCCAGTACTTC.

Worth noting for this clone: One end of the junction fails to match germline, which may point to a read error. The rearrangement links TRBV23-1 to TRBJ1-2; 8 nucleotides match TRBD1. TRBV23-1 is assigned to the ORF class and has an uncertain function. CDR3 length: 14 amino acids. CDR3 loop: CASSHQDRDYGYTF. CDR3 in DNA: TGCGCCAGCAGTCACCAGGACAGGGACTACGGCTACACCTTC.

This sequence joins TRBV7-2 and TRBJ1-1; no reliable D call. V was cut by 3 bases and J by 0 bases, with 11 bases left in between. Germline-derived CDR1 and CDR2 are SGHTA and FQGNSA. This CDR3 is 15 amino acids long. The CDR3 reads CASSFLGALNTEAFF. The CDR3 nucleotides read TGTGCCAGCAGCTTCCTAGGTGCCTTGAACACTGAAGCTTTCTTT.

This chain uses TRBV4-3 with TRBJ2-1, with D maybe TRBD2 (5 bases). The V and J ends lost 4 bases and 8 bases respectively, with 15 bases between them. CDR1 and CDR2 (germline): LGHNA, YSLEER. The CDR3 loop spans 14 amino acids. CDR3 sequence: CASSLYSGRDEQFF. In DNA, the CDR3 is TGCGCCAGCAGCCTTTACTCGGGAAGGGATGAGCAGTTCTTC.

The chain combines TRBV11-3 with TRBJ2-5, with a weak D call TRBD1 (6 bases). Deletions cut 1 base from V and 5 bases from J, with 17 bases between. The CDR3 sequence is 16 residues long. CDR1 is SGHNT and CDR2 is YENEEA in the germline V gene. DNA for the CDR3: TGTGCCAGCAGCTTAGTCGTGTCAGGGGACGGGGAGACCCAGTACTTC. Translation gives CASSLVVSGDGETQYF.

This sequence joins TRBV24-1 and TRBJ1-1, with 7 bases lining up with TRBD1. The trim removed 1 base at V and 0 bases at J, leaving 1 base unmatched. Germline assignment: CDR1 KGHDR and CDR2 SFDVKD. CDR3 length equals 15 residues. CDR3 sequence (DNA): TGTGCCACCAGTGATTTCGGGACAGTGAACACTGAAGCTTTCTTT. Its translation: CATSDFGTVNTEAFF.

The chain carries TRBV5-1 and TRBJ2-5; D might be TRBD1 (5 bases). The V end was cut by 2 bases, the J end by 5 bases, with 16 bases between. Germline V gene sequence: CDR1 SGHRS, CDR2 YFSETQ. CDR3 length: 15 amino acids. CDR3: CASSFQGRNGETQYF. The CDR3 nucleotides are TGCGCCAGCAGCTTTCAGGGCAGGAACGGGGAGACCCAGTACTTC.

V usage is TRBV6-2 or TRBV6-3 and J usage is TRBJ2-7, with D possibly TRBD2 on 7 matching bases. The CDR3 is 17 amino acids. Trimming took off 6 bases at V and 5 bases at J, with 26 bases between the two ends. The germline V gene has CDR1 MNHEY and CDR2 SVGEGT. CDR3 sequence reads: CASSLTWLGGHLDEQYF. CDR3 bases: TGTGCCAGCAGCCTTACCTGGCTCGGGGGGCATTTGGACGAGCAGTACTTC.

The chain links TRBV5-4 to TRBJ2-1; no firm D call. The CDR3 has 15 residues. Trimming pared 2 bases from V and 0 bases from J, leaving 9 bases between. Germline V gene data show CDR1 as SGHNT and CDR2 as YYREEE (reference sequence). The chain's CDR3 is CASSFGGISYNEQFF. CDR3 DNA sequence: TGTGCCAGCAGCTTCGGCGGTATCTCCTACAATGAGCAGTTCTTC.

The V gene is TRBV7-2, the J gene TRBJ1-1; 7 bases are a match to TRBD1. The CDR3 has 15 residues. The germline V gene has CDR1 SGHTA and CDR2 FQGNSA. V trimming: 6 bases; J trimming: 5 bases; junction bases outside the gene matches: 12. CDR3 loop: CASRSGGGRGTEAFF. The CDR3 DNA reads TGTGCCAGCAGATCCGGAGGGGGCCGAGGGACTGAAGCTTTCTTT.

The rearrangement links TRBV10-3 to TRBJ1-2; possible D gene TRBD1, 6 bases. This CDR3 region has 13 residues. V was trimmed by 6 bases and J by 8 bases, leaving 16 bases between them. CDR1 is ENHRY and CDR2 is SYGVKD in the germline V gene. CDR3 in amino acids: CAIRELTGLGYTF. The CDR3 DNA follows: TGTGCCATCAGGGAATTAACAGGGCTAGGCTACACCTTC.

The rearrangement uses TRBV4-3 and TRBJ2-3, with 9 bases that match TRBD2. V lost 5 bases, J lost 9 bases, and 18 bases stayed unmatched. From germline, CDR1 is LGHNA and CDR2 YSLEER. The CDR3 runs 17 residues. The DNA of the CDR3 is TGCGCCAGCAGCAACAAAGGCATAAAGCGGGGGGCCGTCACGCAGTATTTT. Amino acid sequence: CASSNKGIKRGAVTQYF.